The rows below give T cell receptor beta chains drawn from one sample of a study of CD8 T cells in ankylosing spondylitis. MiXCR, applied by TCRdb to the 5' RACE reads, yields one record per CDR3 protein. This sample has around 320,000 distinct CDR3 sequences, with around 20% found just once. Sequenced input: blood, either unsorted or a sorted T cell fraction (not recorded which). Receptors were obtained from a female donor with ankylosing spondylitis or in good health (not recorded which). CDR3s include the opening cysteine and the closing phenylalanine or tryptophan. D genes are given only for firm matches. The size entry is marked missing in some rows and otherwise reads once, few, many or a size class.

J gene: TRBJ2-2; clone size: NA; V gene: TRBV11-1; CDR3 length: 16; D gene: TRBD2; CDR3 protein: CASSSITSGRAGELFF; CDR3 DNA: TGTGCCAGCAGTTCCATCACTAGCGGGAGAGCTGGGGAGCTGTTTTTT
J gene: TRBJ2-3; clone size: few; V gene: TRBV5-6; CDR3 length: 13; D gene: NA; CDR3 protein: CASSSWETDTQYF; CDR3 DNA: TGTGCCAGCAGCTCGTGGGAAACAGATACGCAGTATTTT
J gene: TRBJ2-7; clone size: NA; V gene: TRBV27; CDR3 length: 14; D gene: NA; CDR3 protein: CASSLSRAQEEQYF; CDR3 DNA: TGTGCCAGCAGTTTGAGCAGGGCCCAGGAGGAGCAGTACTTC
J gene: TRBJ2-7; clone size: NA; V gene: TRBV19; CDR3 length: 11; D gene: NA; CDR3 protein: CASKKGHEQYF; CDR3 DNA: TGTGCCAGTAAGAAGGGACACGAGCAGTACTTC
J gene: TRBJ2-1; clone size: NA; V gene: TRBV10-3; CDR3 length: 15; D gene: TRBD2; CDR3 protein: CAIGTSGSSYNEQFF; CDR3 DNA: TGTGCCATCGGGACTAGCGGGAGCTCCTACAATGAGCAGTTCTTC
J gene: TRBJ2-1; clone size: NA; V gene: TRBV7-9; CDR3 length: 17; D gene: NA; CDR3 protein: CASSSPVVYSSYNEQFF; CDR3 DNA: TGTGCCAGCAGCTCGCCCGTGGTCTATAGCTCCTACAATGAGCAGTTCTTC
J gene: TRBJ1-5; clone size: NA; V gene: TRBV12-3/TRBV12-4; CDR3 length: 14; D gene: TRBD1; CDR3 protein: CASGLGSGGQPQHF; CDR3 DNA: TGTGCCAGCGGTTTAGGGTCAGGGGGACAGCCCCAGCATTTT
J gene: TRBJ2-1; clone size: once; V gene: TRBV6-5; CDR3 length: 16; D gene: NA; CDR3 protein: CASSHPTRARYNEQFF; CDR3 DNA: TGTGCCAGCAGTCACCCTACGCGGGCGAGGTACAATGAGCAGTTCTTC
J gene: TRBJ1-5; clone size: NA; V gene: TRBV20-1; CDR3 length: 12; D gene: NA; CDR3 protein: CSARGGDQPQHF; CDR3 DNA: TGCAGTGCTAGAGGGGGGGATCAGCCCCAGCATTTT
J gene: TRBJ2-1; clone size: NA; V gene: TRBV14; CDR3 length: 16; D gene: TRBD2; CDR3 protein: CASSQLAGGQFLEQFF; CDR3 DNA: TGTGCCAGCAGTCAACTAGCGGGAGGCCAATTTCTTGAGCAGTTCTTC
J gene: TRBJ2-7; clone size: few; V gene: TRBV5-1; CDR3 length: 12; D gene: NA; CDR3 protein: CASRDKPYEQYF; CDR3 DNA: TGCGCCAGCCGGGACAAACCCTACGAGCAGTACTTC
J gene: TRBJ2-2; clone size: NA; V gene: TRBV6-5; CDR3 length: 16; D gene: NA; CDR3 protein: CASRSTGRRDTGELFF; CDR3 DNA: TGTGCCAGCCGTTCGACGGGGAGGCGGGACACCGGGGAGCTGTTTTTT
J gene: TRBJ2-1; clone size: NA; V gene: TRBV7-9; CDR3 length: 11; D gene: TRBD2; CDR3 protein: CTSGVYNEQFF; CDR3 DNA: TGTACTAGCGGGGTTTACAATGAGCAGTTCTTC
J gene: TRBJ2-1; clone size: few; V gene: TRBV24-1; CDR3 length: 12; D gene: NA; CDR3 protein: CATPSLGHEQFF; CDR3 DNA: TGTGCCACTCCTTCCTTGGGCCATGAGCAGTTCTTC
J gene: TRBJ2-7; clone size: NA; V gene: TRBV3-1; CDR3 length: 14; D gene: NA; CDR3 protein: CASTVGGPEYEQYF; CDR3 DNA: TGTGCCAGCACCGTGGGGGGGCCGGAATACGAGCAGTACTTC
J gene: TRBJ2-7; clone size: few; V gene: TRBV7-9; CDR3 length: 12; D gene: NA; CDR3 protein: CASGPSAYEQYF; CDR3 DNA: TGTGCCAGCGGTCCCTCGGCCTACGAGCAGTACTTC
J gene: TRBJ2-7; clone size: few; V gene: TRBV2; CDR3 length: 12; D gene: TRBD2; CDR3 protein: CASRREGYEQYF; CDR3 DNA: TGTGCCAGCCGCCGGGAGGGATACGAGCAGTACTTC
J gene: TRBJ2-1; clone size: few; V gene: TRBV25-1; CDR3 length: 16; D gene: NA; CDR3 protein: CASSESSPSSYNEQFF; CDR3 DNA: TGTGCCAGCAGTGAGTCCAGCCCTTCGTCCTACAATGAGCAGTTCTTC
J gene: TRBJ2-5; clone size: NA; V gene: TRBV20-1; CDR3 length: 16; D gene: TRBD2; CDR3 protein: CSAHRPSGRRSETQYF; CDR3 DNA: TGCAGTGCGCACCGACCCAGCGGGAGAAGATCCGAGACCCAGTACTTC
J gene: TRBJ1-2; clone size: many; V gene: TRBV30; CDR3 length: 11; D gene: NA; CDR3 protein: CAWSVMEGYTF; CDR3 DNA: TGTGCCTGGAGTGTGATGGAGGGCTACACCTTC
J gene: TRBJ1-2; clone size: NA; V gene: TRBV7-2; CDR3 length: 13; D gene: NA; CDR3 protein: CASSARQDYGYTF; CDR3 DNA: TGTGCCAGCAGCGCCCGACAAGATTATGGCTACACCTTC
J gene: TRBJ2-1; clone size: NA; V gene: TRBV7-2; CDR3 length: 15; D gene: NA; CDR3 protein: CASSLAGLVNNEQFF; CDR3 DNA: TGTGCCAGCTCCCTAGCTGGGCTAGTTAACAATGAGCAGTTCTTC
J gene: TRBJ2-1; clone size: few; V gene: TRBV14; CDR3 length: 13; D gene: NA; CDR3 protein: CASSENMNNEQFF; CDR3 DNA: TGTGCCAGCAGCGAGAATATGAACAATGAGCAGTTCTTC
J gene: TRBJ2-4; clone size: few; V gene: TRBV20-1; CDR3 length: 17; D gene: TRBD2; CDR3 protein: CSAREVAGGLAKNIQYF; CDR3 DNA: TGCAGTGCTAGAGAGGTAGCGGGAGGTCTAGCCAAAAACATTCAGTACTTC
J gene: TRBJ2-7; clone size: NA; V gene: TRBV18; CDR3 length: 16; D gene: NA; CDR3 protein: CASSPRQGGARYEQYF; CDR3 DNA: TGTGCCAGCTCACCTCGCCAAGGGGGGGCGAGGTACGAGCAGTACTTC
J gene: TRBJ2-2; clone size: NA; V gene: TRBV20-1; CDR3 length: 13; D gene: NA; CDR3 protein: CSEARGPTGELFF; CDR3 DNA: TGCAGTGAAGCGCGGGGGCCGACCGGGGAGCTGTTTTTT
J gene: TRBJ2-5; clone size: NA; V gene: TRBV5-1; CDR3 length: 14; D gene: TRBD1; CDR3 protein: CASSPGTGGETQYF; CDR3 DNA: TGCGCCAGCAGCCCCGGGACAGGGGGCGAGACCCAGTACTTC
J gene: TRBJ2-1; clone size: NA; V gene: TRBV11-3; CDR3 length: 14; D gene: TRBD1; CDR3 protein: CASSTGASYNEQFF; CDR3 DNA: TGTGCCAGTTCTACAGGGGCATCCTACAATGAGCAGTTCTTC
J gene: TRBJ1-2; clone size: few; V gene: TRBV7-2; CDR3 length: 14; D gene: NA; CDR3 protein: CASTTPQRNYGYTF; CDR3 DNA: TGTGCCAGCACCACCCCTCAGAGGAACTATGGCTACACCTTC
J gene: TRBJ2-3; clone size: NA; V gene: TRBV20-1; CDR3 length: 15; D gene: NA; CDR3 protein: CSASPRRELTDTQYF; CDR3 DNA: TGCAGTGCTAGCCCTCGGCGGGAACTCACAGATACGCAGTATTTT
J gene: TRBJ1-5; clone size: few; V gene: TRBV7-9; CDR3 length: 15; D gene: NA; CDR3 protein: CASSSFQGSNQPQHF; CDR3 DNA: TGTGCCAGCAGCTCATTTCAGGGAAGCAATCAGCCCCAGCATTTT
J gene: TRBJ2-1; clone size: few; V gene: TRBV19; CDR3 length: 15; D gene: NA; CDR3 protein: CASASGLGLYNEQFF; CDR3 DNA: TGTGCCAGTGCGTCAGGACTGGGACTTTACAATGAGCAGTTCTTC
J gene: TRBJ2-3; clone size: few; V gene: TRBV29-1; CDR3 length: 14; D gene: NA; CDR3 protein: CSVGAVVSTDTQYF; CDR3 DNA: TGCAGCGTTGGAGCGGTCGTTAGCACAGATACGCAGTATTTT
J gene: TRBJ2-5; clone size: NA; V gene: TRBV6-2/TRBV6-3; CDR3 length: 16; D gene: NA; CDR3 protein: CASSYPWSGGVETQYF; CDR3 DNA: TGTGCCAGCAGTTACCCTTGGTCTGGGGGAGTGGAGACCCAGTACTTC
J gene: TRBJ1-1; clone size: NA; V gene: TRBV20-1; CDR3 length: 11; D gene: NA; CDR3 protein: CSAVRTNEAFF; CDR3 DNA: TGCAGTGCTGTTAGGACGAATGAAGCTTTCTTT
J gene: TRBJ2-7; clone size: NA; V gene: TRBV21-1; CDR3 length: 12; D gene: NA; CDR3 protein: CASSSLAREQYF; CDR3 DNA: TGTGCCAGCAGCTCCCTGGCTAGGGAGCAGTACTTC
J gene: TRBJ2-3; clone size: NA; V gene: TRBV6-2/TRBV6-3; CDR3 length: 15; D gene: NA; CDR3 protein: CASTDRFFRTDTQYF; CDR3 DNA: TGTGCCAGCACCGACAGGTTTTTCCGCACAGATACGCAGTATTTT
J gene: TRBJ2-1; clone size: few; V gene: TRBV28; CDR3 length: 12; D gene: NA; CDR3 protein: CASSPTYNEQFF; CDR3 DNA: TGTGCCAGCAGTCCTACCTACAATGAGCAGTTCTTC
J gene: TRBJ2-7; clone size: few; V gene: TRBV6-1; CDR3 length: 15; D gene: TRBD1; CDR3 protein: CASSEKGASSYEQYF; CDR3 DNA: TGTGCCAGCAGTGAAAAGGGGGCTAGCTCCTACGAGCAGTACTTC
J gene: TRBJ1-1; clone size: NA; V gene: TRBV12-3/TRBV12-4; CDR3 length: 13; D gene: NA; CDR3 protein: CASSLGPDTEAFF; CDR3 DNA: TGTGCCAGCAGTTTGGGGCCGGACACTGAAGCTTTCTTT
J gene: TRBJ1-1; clone size: NA; V gene: TRBV20-1; CDR3 length: 15; D gene: NA; CDR3 protein: CSARDPSTPNTEAFF; CDR3 DNA: TGCAGTGCTAGAGACCCGTCGACACCGAACACTGAAGCTTTCTTT
J gene: TRBJ2-3; clone size: few; V gene: TRBV20-1; CDR3 length: 15; D gene: TRBD2; CDR3 protein: CSARDPASGTDTQYF; CDR3 DNA: TGCAGTGCTAGAGATCCCGCTAGCGGGACGGATACGCAGTATTTT
J gene: TRBJ1-1; clone size: NA; V gene: TRBV6-5; CDR3 length: 14; D gene: NA; CDR3 protein: CASSYFRGDTEAFF; CDR3 DNA: TGTGCCAGCAGTTACTTCCGGGGCGACACTGAAGCTTTCTTT
J gene: TRBJ2-1; clone size: few; V gene: TRBV5-5; CDR3 length: 14; D gene: NA; CDR3 protein: CASSLDRLFEEQFF; CDR3 DNA: TGTGCCAGCAGCTTGGACCGACTTTTTGAAGAGCAGTTCTTC
J gene: TRBJ2-3; clone size: few; V gene: TRBV5-1; CDR3 length: 13; D gene: NA; CDR3 protein: CASSHSETRAQYF; CDR3 DNA: TGCGCCAGCAGCCACAGCGAGACCCGAGCGCAGTATTTT